Listed here are 8 T cell receptor beta chains from one sample, sequenced in a study of blood T cell repertoires in COVID-19. This table comes from immunoSEQ multiplex PCR, and its TCRdb copy is limited to in-frame clones, with some not included. Of about 480,000 clones listed, around nine tenths are singletons. Sequenced sample: PBMCs or T cells enriched from blood (not recorded which). Receptor source: a woman under 30 with acute COVID-19.

Only one count was recorded for this clone. The chain combines TRBV11-1 with TRBJ1-1; D is ambiguous. The CDR3 length is 13 residues. Germline CDR1 reads SGHAT; CDR2 reads FQDESV (reference sequence). Trimming took off 5 bases at V and 1 base at J, with 8 bases between the two ends. CDR3 nucleotide sequence: TGTGCCAGCAGCCGAGGGCAGAACACTGAAGCTTTCTTT. It encodes CASSRGQNTEAFF.

The chain is built from TRBV28 and TRBJ2-7; D remains unclear. V shed 5 bases and J shed 7 bases, with 15 bases lying between them. Germline loops: CDR1 MDHEN, CDR2 SYDVKM. The CDR3 has 13 residues. CDR3 region: CASSHHLREEQYF. CDR3 coding DNA: TGTGCCAGCAGTCACCACCTCCGAGAGGAGCAGTACTTC.

This clone was seen more than once but under ten times. This chain joins TRBV6-5 and TRBJ1-5; 7 nucleotides line up with TRBD1. This CDR3 contains 15 residues. CDR1 and CDR2 (germline): MNHEY, SVGAGI. The ends lost 6 bases at V and 4 bases at J; junction bases unmatched: 9. CDR3 nucleotides: TGTGCCAGCAGGGCTAGCCGGGACAGTAATCAGCCCCAGCATTTT. As protein: CASRASRDSNQPQHF.

The chain links TRBV13 to TRBJ1-4; D is uncertain. The CDR3 contains 13 residues. CDR1 is PRHDT, CDR2 FYEKMQ, per germline (reference sequence). The V and J ends lost 5 bases and 10 bases respectively, with 14 bases between them. DNA of the CDR3: TGTGCCAGCAGCCTAACGACCCTAGGAAAACTGTTTTTT. The encoded protein is CASSLTTLGKLFF.

To note about this clone: The junction does not match germline at one end; this may be a read error. The chain uses TRBV28 and TRBJ1-5; D is uncertain. The CDR3 contains 14 residues. CDR1 and CDR2 from the germline V gene are MDHEN and SYDVKM. The CDR3 bases are TGTGCCGGCAGCGTCAGACGGGACAATCAGCCCCAGCATTTT. Residues: CAGSVRRDNQPQHF.

The V gene is TRBV9, the J gene TRBJ1-1; the match to TRBD1 covers 7 bases. V was clipped by 4 bases and J by 11 bases; unmatched bases: 17. CDR1 is SGDLS and CDR2 is YYNGEE in the germline V gene. The CDR3 contains 15 residues. The CDR3 protein is CASSPTGVWGSRAFF. The CDR3 DNA is TGTGCCAGCAGCCCTACAGGGGTCTGGGGTAGTAGGGCTTTCTTT.

The rearrangement joins TRBV27 to TRBJ1-1; a weak D match, TRBD1 (5 bases). The CDR3 loop spans 16 amino acids. The germline gives CDR1 MNHEY, CDR2 SMNVEV (reference sequence). Trimming stripped 2 bases from V and 3 bases from J, with 16 bases between. In DNA form, the CDR3 reads TGTGCCAGCAGTTTAATCGGTGGCAGGGTGGACACTGAAGCTTTCTTT. Its translation is CASSLIGGRVDTEAFF.

V gene TRBV3-1 (or the pseudogene TRBV3-2) combines with J gene TRBJ2-2; no definite D call. Deletions cut 4 bases from V and 5 bases from J, with 17 bases between. The CDR3 totals 16 residues. CDR1 and CDR2 (germline): LGHDT, YNNKEL (reference sequence). CDR3 protein: CASSPTGSLITGELFF. Written as DNA, the CDR3 is TGTGCCAGCAGCCCCACCGGGTCTTTGATAACCGGGGAGCTGTTTTTT.